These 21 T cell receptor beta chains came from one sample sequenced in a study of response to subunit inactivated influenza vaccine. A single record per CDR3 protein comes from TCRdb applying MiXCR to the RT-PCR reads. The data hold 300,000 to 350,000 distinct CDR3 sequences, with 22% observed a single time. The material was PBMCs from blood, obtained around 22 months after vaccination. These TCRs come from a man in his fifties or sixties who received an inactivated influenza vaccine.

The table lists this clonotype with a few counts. The CDR3 loop is CATEDSLNTEAFF. The DNA of the CDR3 is TGTGCCACCGAGGACAGTTTGAACACTGAAGCTTTCTTT. V and J are TRBV27 and TRBJ1-1, with D perhaps TRBD1 (6 bases). Germline V gene data show CDR1 as MNHEY and CDR2 as SMNVEV (reference sequence). Trimming stripped 10 bases from V and 0 bases from J, with 12 bases between. The CDR3 has 13 residues.

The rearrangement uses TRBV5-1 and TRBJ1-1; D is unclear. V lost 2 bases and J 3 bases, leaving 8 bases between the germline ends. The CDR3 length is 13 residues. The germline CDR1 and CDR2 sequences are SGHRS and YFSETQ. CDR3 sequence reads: CASSFSVDTEAFF. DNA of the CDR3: TGCGCCAGCAGCTTTTCAGTGGACACTGAAGCTTTCTTT.

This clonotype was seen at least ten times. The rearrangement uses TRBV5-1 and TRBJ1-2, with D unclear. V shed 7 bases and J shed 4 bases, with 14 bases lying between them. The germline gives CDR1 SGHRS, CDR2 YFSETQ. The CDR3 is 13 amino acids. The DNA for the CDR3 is TGCGCCAGCGGATCTGGCACCATCTATGGCTACACCTTC. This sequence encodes CASGSGTIYGYTF.

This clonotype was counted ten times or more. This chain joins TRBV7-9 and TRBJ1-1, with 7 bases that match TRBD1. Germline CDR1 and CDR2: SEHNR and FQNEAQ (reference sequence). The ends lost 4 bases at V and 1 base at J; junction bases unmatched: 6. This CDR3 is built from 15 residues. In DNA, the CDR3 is TGTGCCAGCAGCTCCTACAGGGGATCGAACACTGAAGCTTTCTTT. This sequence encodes CASSSYRGSNTEAFF. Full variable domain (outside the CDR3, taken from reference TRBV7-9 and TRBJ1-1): DTGVSQNPRHKITKRGQNVTFRCDPISEHNRLYWYRQTLGQGPEFLTYFQNEAQLEKSRLLSDRFSAERPKGSFSTLEIQRTEQGDSAMYLCASSSYRGSNTEAFFGQGTRLTVV.

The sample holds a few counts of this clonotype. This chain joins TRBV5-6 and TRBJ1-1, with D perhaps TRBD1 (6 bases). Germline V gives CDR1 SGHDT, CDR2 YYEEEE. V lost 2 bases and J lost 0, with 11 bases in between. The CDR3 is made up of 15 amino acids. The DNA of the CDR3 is TGTGCCAGCAGCTTCGAACAGGGCATGAACACTGAAGCTTTCTTT. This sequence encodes CASSFEQGMNTEAFF.

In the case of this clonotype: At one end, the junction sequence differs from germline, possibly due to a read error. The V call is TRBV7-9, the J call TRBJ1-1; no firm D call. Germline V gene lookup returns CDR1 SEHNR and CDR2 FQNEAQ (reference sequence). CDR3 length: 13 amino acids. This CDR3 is CTSSLAGNTEAFF. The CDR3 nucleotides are TGTACCAGCAGCTTAGCGGGGAACACTGAAGCTTTCTTT.

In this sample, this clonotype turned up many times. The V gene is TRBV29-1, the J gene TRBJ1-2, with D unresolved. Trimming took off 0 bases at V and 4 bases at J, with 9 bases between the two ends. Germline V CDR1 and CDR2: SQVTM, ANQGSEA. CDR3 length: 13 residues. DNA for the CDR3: TGCAGCGTTGAAGAACCACAGAGCTATGGCTACACCTTC. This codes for CSVEEPQSYGYTF.

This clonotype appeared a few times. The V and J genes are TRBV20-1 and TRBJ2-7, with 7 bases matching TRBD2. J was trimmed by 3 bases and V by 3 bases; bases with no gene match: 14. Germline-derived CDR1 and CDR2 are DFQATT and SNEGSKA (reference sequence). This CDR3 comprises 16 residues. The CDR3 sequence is CSASLLARSLFYEQYF. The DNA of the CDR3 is TGCAGTGCTAGTCTACTAGCGCGAAGCCTCTTCTACGAGCAGTACTTC.

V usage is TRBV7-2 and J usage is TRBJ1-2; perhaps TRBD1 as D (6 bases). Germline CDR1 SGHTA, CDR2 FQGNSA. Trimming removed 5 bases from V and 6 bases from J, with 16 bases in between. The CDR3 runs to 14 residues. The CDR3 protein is CASSRPGEVDGYTF. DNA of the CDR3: TGTGCCAGCAGCCGGCCAGGGGAGGTGGATGGCTACACCTTC.

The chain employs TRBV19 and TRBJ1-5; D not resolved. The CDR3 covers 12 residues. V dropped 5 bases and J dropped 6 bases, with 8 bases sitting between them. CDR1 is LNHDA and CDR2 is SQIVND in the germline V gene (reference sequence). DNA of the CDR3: TGTGCCAGTAGTGACAAGGTTCAGCCCCAGCATTTT. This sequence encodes CASSDKVQPQHF. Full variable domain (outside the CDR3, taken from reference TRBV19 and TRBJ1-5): DGGITQSPKYLFRKEGQNVTLSCEQNLNHDAMYWYRQDPGQGLRLIYYSQIVNDFQKGDIAEGYSVSREKKESFPLTVTSAQKNPTAFYLCASSDKVQPQHFGDGTRLSIL.

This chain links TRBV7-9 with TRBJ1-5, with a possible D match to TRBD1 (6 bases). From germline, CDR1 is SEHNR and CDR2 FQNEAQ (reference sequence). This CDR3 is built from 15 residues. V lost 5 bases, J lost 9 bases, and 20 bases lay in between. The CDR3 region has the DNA TGTGCCAGCAGCGGAGATGGGACACCGGTATGGCCCCAGCATTTT. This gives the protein CASSGDGTPVWPQHF.

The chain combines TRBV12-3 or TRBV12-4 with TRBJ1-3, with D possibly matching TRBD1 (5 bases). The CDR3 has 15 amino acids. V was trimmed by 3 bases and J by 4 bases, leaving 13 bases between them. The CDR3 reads CASSLRGVAGNTIYF. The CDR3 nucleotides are TGTGCCAGCAGTTTGCGGGGGGTAGCCGGAAACACCATATATTTT.

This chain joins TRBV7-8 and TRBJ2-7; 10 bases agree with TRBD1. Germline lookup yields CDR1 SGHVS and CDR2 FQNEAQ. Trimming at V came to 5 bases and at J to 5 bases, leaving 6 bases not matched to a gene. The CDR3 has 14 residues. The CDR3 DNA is TGTGCCAGCAGCCTCCGGGACAGGGGACACGAGCAGTACTTC. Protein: CASSLRDRGHEQYF. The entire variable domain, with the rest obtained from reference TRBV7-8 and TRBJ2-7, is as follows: GAGVSQSPRYKVAKRGQDVALRCDPISGHVSLFWYQQALGQGPEFLTYFQNEAQLDKSGLPSDRFFAERPEGSVSTLKIQRTQQEDSAVYLCASSLRDRGHEQYFGPGTRLTVT.

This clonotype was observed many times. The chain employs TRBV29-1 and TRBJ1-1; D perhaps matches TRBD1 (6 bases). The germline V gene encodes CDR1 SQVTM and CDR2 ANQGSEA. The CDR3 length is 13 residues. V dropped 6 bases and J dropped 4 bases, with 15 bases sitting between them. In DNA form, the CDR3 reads TGCAGCGTGGGGGGGGCCCTTCCCACTGAAGCTTTCTTT. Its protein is CSVGGALPTEAFF.

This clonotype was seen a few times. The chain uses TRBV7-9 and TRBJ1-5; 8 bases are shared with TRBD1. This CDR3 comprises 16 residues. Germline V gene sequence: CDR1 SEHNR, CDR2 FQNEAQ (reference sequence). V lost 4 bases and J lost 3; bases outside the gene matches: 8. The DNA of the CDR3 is TGTGCCAGCAGCTCGATGGACAGGGCTGTCAATCAGCCCCAGCATTTT. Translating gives CASSSMDRAVNQPQHF. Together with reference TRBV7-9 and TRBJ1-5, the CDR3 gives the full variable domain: DTGVSQNPRHKITKRGQNVTFRCDPISEHNRLYWYRQTLGQGPEFLTYFQNEAQLEKSRLLSDRFSAERPKGSFSTLEIQRTEQGDSAMYLCASSSMDRAVNQPQHFGDGTRLSIL.

The CDR3 is CSANGGIGIYEQYF. The CDR3 nucleotides read TGCAGTGCTAATGGGGGGATCGGGATTTACGAGCAGTACTTC. V usage is TRBV20-1 and J usage is TRBJ2-7; maybe TRBD2 (6 bases). The CDR3 has 14 amino acids. V lost 4 bases and J lost 4, with 17 bases in between. In germline, CDR1 is DFQATT, CDR2 SNEGSKA (reference sequence).

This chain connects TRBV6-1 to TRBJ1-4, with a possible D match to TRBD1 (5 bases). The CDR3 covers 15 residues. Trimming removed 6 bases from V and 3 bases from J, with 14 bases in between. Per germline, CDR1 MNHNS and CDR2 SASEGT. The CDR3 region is CASSPRPGPNEKLFF. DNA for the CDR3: TGTGCCAGCAGCCCCCGACCAGGGCCTAATGAAAAACTGTTTTTT.

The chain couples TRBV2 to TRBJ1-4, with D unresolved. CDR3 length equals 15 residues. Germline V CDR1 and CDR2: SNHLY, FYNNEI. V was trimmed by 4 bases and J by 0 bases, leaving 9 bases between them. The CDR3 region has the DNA TGTGCCAGCAGTGCCCCGGGTGCAACTAATGAAAAACTGTTTTTT. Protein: CASSAPGATNEKLFF.

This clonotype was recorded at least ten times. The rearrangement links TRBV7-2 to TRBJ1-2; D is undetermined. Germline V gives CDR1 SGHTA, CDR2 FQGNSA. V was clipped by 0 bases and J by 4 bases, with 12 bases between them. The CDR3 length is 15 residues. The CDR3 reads CASSLAQTEGYGYTF. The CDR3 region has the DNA TGTGCCAGCAGCTTAGCTCAAACCGAGGGCTATGGCTACACCTTC.

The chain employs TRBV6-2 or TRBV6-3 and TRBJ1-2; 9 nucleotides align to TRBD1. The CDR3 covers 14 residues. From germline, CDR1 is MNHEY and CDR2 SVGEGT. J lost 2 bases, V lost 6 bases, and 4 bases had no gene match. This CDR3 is CASSGTGTNYGYTF. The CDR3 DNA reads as TGTGCCAGCAGCGGGACAGGGACAAACTATGGCTACACCTTC.

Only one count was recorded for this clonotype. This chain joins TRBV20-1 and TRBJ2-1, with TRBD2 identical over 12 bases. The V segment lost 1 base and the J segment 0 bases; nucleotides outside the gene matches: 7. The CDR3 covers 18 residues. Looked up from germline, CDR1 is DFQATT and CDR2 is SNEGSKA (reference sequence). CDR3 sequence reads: CSARAPLLAGGSYNEQFF. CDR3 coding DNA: TGCAGTGCTAGAGCCCCGTTACTAGCGGGAGGCTCCTACAATGAGCAGTTCTTC.